The T cell receptor (beta chain) described here comes from a study of vaccination effects on CD4 cells after COVID-19. Study-wide background: Two million PBMC were placed in each well, which was supplemented with 10 IU/ml IL-2 and roughly 10 ug/ml peptides. Study results and caveats: Late in the post-vaccination period, infection-induced and vaccine-induced clones underwent marked clonal contraction.

Sequenced by immunoSEQ multiplex PCR; TCRdb stores in-frame clones only, minus some. The repertoire holds fewer than 40,000 clones, 70% seen once, with roughly 3.8% in the top ten. CDR3 size: 15 residues. Germline V CDR1 and CDR2: SGHNT, YYREEE (reference sequence). Trimming removed 5 bases at V and 0 bases at J, with 12 bases between. On this clone: What it binds is unknown.

At the end of around 11 days of culture, CD4+ T cells were isolated. The chain carries TRBV5-4 and TRBJ1-3; D not certain. This receptor was taken from a human donor who received a COVID-19 vaccine. The sample was CD4+ T cells from PBMCs cultured without peptide, taken before COVID-19 vaccination. The CDR3 DNA follows: TGTGCCAGCAGGCAAACCGGGTCCTCTGGAAACACCATATATTTT. Its translation is CASRQTGSSGNTIYF.